The 8 T cell receptor beta chains below were found in one sample sequenced in a study of blood T cells in healthy people across ages. Using a J-beta primer mix together with a sample-barcoded 5' primer, a second PCR was run for about 6 to 12 cycles. TCRdb reprocessed the 5' RACE reads with MiXCR, giving one entry per CDR3 protein. The repertoire holds around 1,500,000 distinct CDR3 sequences, with over 25% as singletons. The sample was blood. Receptors originate from a woman aged 25 to 45 in good health.

This clonotype was picked up many times. The chain joins TRBV14 to TRBJ2-7; no clear D gene. Germline CDR1 and CDR2: SGHDN and FVKESK. The germline V and J ends were trimmed by 1 base and 2 bases, with 9 bases remaining between them. The CDR3 contains 14 residues. Written as DNA, the CDR3 is TGTGCCAGCAGCCAAGCTGCGGCCCCCTACGAGCAGTACTTC. The encoded protein is CASSQAAAPYEQYF.

This clonotype was observed a handful of times. The rearrangement joins TRBV7-8 to TRBJ1-5; D is unclear. V was clipped by 0 bases and J by 6 bases, with 6 bases between them. The CDR3 consists of 13 residues. Per the germline V gene, CDR1 is SGHVS and CDR2 is FQNEAQ. The CDR3 spells CASSLAPFQPQHF. The CDR3 region has the DNA TGTGCCAGCAGCTTAGCGCCTTTTCAGCCCCAGCATTTT.

The V gene is TRBV7-8, the J gene TRBJ2-1; no reliable D call. This CDR3 region has 15 residues. Germline CDR1 SGHVS, CDR2 FQNEAQ. Trimming shortened V by 4 bases and J by 8 bases, and 18 bases separated the two germline ends. DNA of the CDR3: TGTGCCAGCAGCTCTGTTAGATTGAAGGGCGATGAGCAGTTCTTC. It encodes CASSSVRLKGDEQFF.

In its sample, this clonotype was seen many times. The V and J genes are TRBV7-9 and TRBJ2-6, with unresolved D. The CDR3 is made up of 18 amino acids. V lost 5 bases to trimming and J lost 0 bases, with 17 bases between them. Germline values: CDR1 SEHNR, CDR2 FQNEAQ (reference sequence). The CDR3 nucleotides are TGTGCCAGCAGCCCTTCCTTGGGCACACCCTCTGGGGCCAACGTCCTGACTTTC. Translating it yields CASSPSLGTPSGANVLTF.

A single count supports this clonotype. V and J are TRBV6-6 and TRBJ2-7; D might be TRBD2 (5 bases). Germline-derived CDR1 and CDR2 are MNHNY and SVGAGI (reference sequence). The CDR3 contains 12 residues. V lost 3 bases to trimming and J lost 5 bases, with 8 bases between them. CDR3 sequence reads: CASSYSDHEQYF. The CDR3 DNA is TGTGCCAGCAGTTATAGCGACCACGAGCAGTACTTC.

This clonotype appeared a few times. V gene TRBV2 combines with J gene TRBJ2-1, with D possibly matching TRBD2 (7 bases). CDR3 length equals 15 residues. CDR1 is SNHLY and CDR2 is FYNNEI in the germline V gene. V was shortened by 6 bases and J by 8 bases, with 20 bases between the two germline ends. The CDR3 nucleotides read TGTGCCAGCAGGGGGGGGGGCTACGTTCGCCATGAGCAGTTCTTC. Amino acid sequence: CASRGGGYVRHEQFF.

There are many counts of this clonotype. The chain has TRBV20-1 and TRBJ1-1; TRBD1 agrees at 11 bases. This CDR3 has 16 amino acids. J lost 1 base, V lost 6 bases, and 10 bases had no gene match. CDR1 is DFQATT and CDR2 is SNEGSKA in the germline V gene (reference sequence). CDR3 sequence reads: CSARPAGTGGNTEAFF. The CDR3 DNA reads TGCAGTGCCCGTCCAGCCGGGACAGGGGGGAACACTGAAGCTTTCTTT.

This chain connects TRBV20-1 to TRBJ2-1; D perhaps matches TRBD2 (5 bases). The CDR3 has 15 amino acids. The V end was cut by 1 base, the J end by 2 bases, with 12 bases between. The germline V gene encodes CDR1 DFQATT and CDR2 SNEGSKA (reference sequence). CDR3: CSARAFSGAYNEQFF. The CDR3 DNA reads TGCAGTGCTAGAGCCTTCTCCGGGGCCTACAATGAGCAGTTCTTC.